These T cell receptor beta chains were read from a single sample in a study of T cell repertoires in cytomegalovirus infection. No antigens are known for them. In TCRdb, the reads were re-called with MiXCR into one record per CDR3 protein. The top ten clones hold almost 35% of a sample with around 120,000 distinct CDR3 sequences, 20% to 30% of them seen once. Sequenced input: PBMCs, sequenced either directly or after in vitro stimulation (not recorded which). These receptors were collected from a human donor in good health (CMV status not recorded). Some clones in this sample may be carry-over from other donors' samples. Each CDR3 is given with its conserved first and last residue. D genes are given only for firm matches. Clone size is shown for a subset of rows, as once, few, many or a class of expanded clone.

v_call,j_call,d_call,clone_size,cdr3_aa,cdr3_nt
TRBV6-2/TRBV6-3,TRBJ2-6,.,few,CASVRAAVSGANVLTF,TGTGCCAGCGTTCGGGCCGCCGTCTCTGGGGCCAACGTCCTGACTTTC
TRBV27,TRBJ2-2,TRBD2,.,CASSLLAGVRSGELFF,TGTGCCAGCAGTTTACTAGCGGGAGTCCGGTCCGGGGAGCTGTTTTTT
TRBV11-3,TRBJ1-1,.,many,CASSTRPQANTEAFF,TGTGCCAGCAGCACCCGCCCTCAGGCGAACACTGAAGCTTTCTTT
TRBV29-1,TRBJ2-2,.,.,CSVIENGNTGELFF,TGCAGCGTAATCGAAAACGGGAACACCGGGGAGCTGTTTTTT
TRBV19,TRBJ2-2,.,.,CASRRGARNTGELFF,TGTGCCAGCCGACGGGGGGCCAGGAACACCGGGGAGCTGTTTTTT
TRBV18,TRBJ1-1,.,.,CASSQTAQGEAFF,TGTGCCAGCTCACAAACCGCCCAGGGTGAAGCTTTCTTT
TRBV24-1,TRBJ1-2,.,many,CATTLPGTYYGYTF,TGTGCCACCACCCTACCCGGCACCTACTATGGCTACACCTTC
TRBV29-1,TRBJ2-3,.,.,CSVGIRGTDTQYF,TGCAGCGTTGGCATTAGAGGGACAGATACGCAGTATTTT
TRBV11-2,TRBJ1-4,.,few,CASSPGTPGGEKLFF,TGTGCCAGCAGCCCCGGGACCCCCGGAGGTGAAAAACTGTTTTTT
TRBV12-3/TRBV12-4,TRBJ1-2,.,many,CASSRSRGSGGYTF,TGTGCCAGCAGTCGATCCAGGGGATCGGGCGGCTACACCTTC
TRBV28,TRBJ2-5,.,once,CASSFGQGQETQYF,TGTGCCAGCAGTTTCGGTCAGGGACAAGAGACCCAGTACTTC
TRBV7-3,TRBJ2-3,.,few,CASSLTPWHTDTQYF,TGTGCCAGCAGCTTAACTCCGTGGCACACAGATACGCAGTATTTT
TRBV7-2,TRBJ2-2,.,few,CASSRQVTGELFF,TGTGCCAGCAGCAGACAGGTTACCGGGGAGCTGTTTTTT
TRBV7-9,TRBJ1-2,.,many,CASSLGTINYGYTF,TGTGCCAGCAGCTTAGGGACAATTAACTATGGCTACACCTTC
TRBV15,TRBJ2-3,.,.,CATSGGGTDTQYF,TGTGCCACGTCCGGGGGTGGGACAGATACGCAGTATTTT
TRBV7-2,TRBJ2-7,.,many,CASSSTHYEQYF,TGTGCCAGCAGCTCCACGCACTACGAGCAGTACTTC
TRBV6-5,TRBJ2-2,TRBD2,.,CASSPIAGVNTGELFF,TGTGCCAGCAGTCCTATAGCGGGAGTAAACACCGGGGAGCTGTTTTTT
TRBV30,TRBJ1-5,.,.,CAWSTGNIDQPQHF,TGTGCCTGGAGTACCGGGAACATCGATCAGCCCCAGCATTTT
TRBV11-2,TRBJ1-2,.,few,CASSLDRVPVWGYTF,TGTGCCAGCAGCTTAGATCGGGTTCCCGTCTGGGGCTACACCTTC
TRBV13,TRBJ2-3,TRBD1,many,CASSPGTGTDTQYF,TGTGCCAGCAGCCCCGGGACAGGGACAGATACGCAGTATTTT
TRBV27,TRBJ1-2,.,.,CASSPLRVNYGYTF,TGTGCCAGCAGTCCACTCAGGGTTAACTATGGCTACACCTTC
TRBV6-5,TRBJ1-2,.,.,CASSYDTMGAGGYTF,TGTGCCAGCAGTTACGATACCATGGGTGCGGGTGGCTACACCTTC
TRBV7-2,TRBJ1-2,.,.,CASSLVAADPSPSYGYTF,TGTGCCAGCAGCTTAGTCGCGGCAGACCCATCCCCTTCCTATGGCTACACCTTC
TRBV6-4,TRBJ1-2,.,.,CASSDGAYGYTF,TGTGCCAGCAGTGACGGAGCGTATGGCTACACCTTC
TRBV7-9,TRBJ2-7,.,few,CASRPQGGEQYF,TGTGCCAGCAGACCCCAGGGGGGCGAGCAGTACTTC
TRBV12-3/TRBV12-4,TRBJ2-3,.,many,CASGPGESTDTQYF,TGTGCCAGCGGCCCCGGGGAGAGCACAGATACGCAGTATTTT
TRBV6-6,TRBJ1-1,TRBD1,.,CASRAGQGVAEAFF,TGTGCCAGCAGGGCGGGACAGGGGGTGGCTGAAGCTTTCTTT